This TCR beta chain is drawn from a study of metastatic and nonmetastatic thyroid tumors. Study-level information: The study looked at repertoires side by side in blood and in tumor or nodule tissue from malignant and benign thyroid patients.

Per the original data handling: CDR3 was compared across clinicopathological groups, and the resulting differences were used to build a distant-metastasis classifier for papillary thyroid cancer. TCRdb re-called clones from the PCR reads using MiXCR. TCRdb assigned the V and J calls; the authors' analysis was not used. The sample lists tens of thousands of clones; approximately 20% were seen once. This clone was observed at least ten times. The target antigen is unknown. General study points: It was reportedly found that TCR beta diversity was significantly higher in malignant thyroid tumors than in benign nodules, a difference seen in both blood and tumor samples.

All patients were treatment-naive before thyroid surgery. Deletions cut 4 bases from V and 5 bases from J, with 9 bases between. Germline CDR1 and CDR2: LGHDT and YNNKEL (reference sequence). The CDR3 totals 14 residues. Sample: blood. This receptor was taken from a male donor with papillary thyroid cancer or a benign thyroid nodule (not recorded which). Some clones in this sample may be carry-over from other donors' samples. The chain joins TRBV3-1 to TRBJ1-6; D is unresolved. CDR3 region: CASSPIRNNSPLHF. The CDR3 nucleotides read TGTGCCAGCAGCCCGATCCGAAATAATTCACCCCTCCACTTT. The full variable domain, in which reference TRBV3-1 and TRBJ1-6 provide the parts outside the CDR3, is DTAVSQTPKYLVTQMGNDKSIKCEQNLGHDTMYWYKQDSKKFLKIMFSYNNKELIINETVPNRFSPKSPDKAHLNLHINSLELGDSAVYFCASSPIRNNSPLHFGNGTRLTVT.